Following are 9 T cell receptor beta chains from one sample sequenced in a study of shared clonotypes between healthy human individuals. TCRdb keeps only in-frame clones here, not all; method: immunoSEQ multiplex PCR. The sample includes about 2.4 million clones, over 85% of them seen just once. What was sequenced was naive CD4+ T cells from PBMCs. Subset here: CD45RA+ positively selected. The receptors were gathered from a man between 18 and 35 years old in good health. Some clones in this sample may be carry-over from other donors' samples.

This chain connects TRBV28 to TRBJ2-1; tentative D call: TRBD2 (6 bases). The germline V and J ends were trimmed by 3 bases and 7 bases, with 19 bases remaining between them. The germline gives CDR1 MDHEN, CDR2 SYDVKM. The CDR3 is 16 residues long. As DNA, the CDR3 is TGTGCCAGCAGTTTCCCTCGGGGCGGGACGAGGAATGAGCAGTTCTTC. Residues: CASSFPRGGTRNEQFF.

The chain carries TRBV7-2 and TRBJ1-1, with no clear D. From germline, CDR1 is SGHTA and CDR2 FQGNSA. The CDR3 is made up of 15 amino acids. With 5 bases removed from V and 0 bases from J, the gap between germline ends came to 13 bases. The CDR3 nucleotides are TGTGCCAGCAGCAGGGTGTGGGGAATGAACACTGAAGCTTTCTTT. The encoded protein is CASSRVWGMNTEAFF.

The chain recombines TRBV6-1 with TRBJ2-2; 10 nucleotides agree with TRBD2. CDR3 size: 15 residues. J was trimmed by 6 bases and V by 7 bases; bases with no gene match: 8. The germline gives CDR1 MNHNS, CDR2 SASEGT. In DNA, the CDR3 is TGTGCCAGCACTCTAGCGGGAGAGCTCGCCGGGGAGCTGTTTTTT. Its translation is CASTLAGELAGELFF.

The chain employs TRBV7-3 and TRBJ2-2; 16 bases fit TRBD2. This CDR3 contains 18 residues. J gave up 2 bases and V 4 bases, and 4 bases lay outside the gene matches. From germline, CDR1 is SGHTA and CDR2 FQGTGA. CDR3 coding DNA: TGTGCCAGCAGCTCGGGACTAGCGGGAGGGCCCAACACCGGGGAGCTGTTTTTT. Protein: CASSSGLAGGPNTGELFF.

This clone appeared once. The rearrangement links TRBV6-5 to TRBJ2-3, with a possible D match to TRBD2 (6 bases). The length of the CDR3 is 15 residues. The V gene's germline CDR1 is MNHEY and CDR2 SVGAGI. Trimming pared 6 bases from V and 0 bases from J, leaving 13 bases between. The CDR3 DNA follows: TGTGCCAGCAGCCCCCGGGGGATGAGCACAGATACGCAGTATTTT. Residues: CASSPRGMSTDTQYF.

The chain couples TRBV19 to TRBJ1-2; D is unresolved. Germline V gives CDR1 LNHDA, CDR2 SQIVND (reference sequence). The CDR3 is made up of 14 amino acids. Trimming shortened V by 1 base and J by 7 bases, and 13 bases separated the two germline ends. CDR3 nucleotides: TGTGCCAGTAGTATAGTGGGGAAATCCTCTGGCTACACCTTC. It codes for CASSIVGKSSGYTF.

Notes on this clone: Other DNA sequences in the sample encode the same CDR3. The chain couples TRBV5-1 to TRBJ2-3, with TRBD2 matching over 14 bases. Per germline, CDR1 SGHRS and CDR2 YFSETQ. V lost 4 bases and J lost 6; bases outside the gene matches: 4. This CDR3 region has 15 residues. Here the CDR3 DNA reads TGCGCCAGCAGCCCAGGACTAGCGGGAGGCGATACGCAGTATTTT. The encoded protein is CASSPGLAGGDTQYF.

The chain joins TRBV7-8 to TRBJ2-5; unclear D gene. The DNA matches TRBJ2-7 better at its end, which makes the J call doubtful. The CDR3 has 16 residues. CDR1 is SGHVS, CDR2 FQNEAQ, per germline. The CDR3 reads CASSTRVIGPHYEQYF. The DNA for the CDR3 is TGTGCCAGCAGCACCCGGGTTATCGGGCCCCACTACGAGCAGTACTTC.

The chain uses TRBV6-5 and TRBJ2-5; D possibly matches TRBD1 or TRBD2 (6 bases each). Germline assignment: CDR1 MNHEY and CDR2 SVGAGI. This CDR3 has 14 amino acids. V lost 2 bases to trimming and J lost 5 bases, with 12 bases between them. The CDR3 spells CASSYLRGGETQYF. The CDR3 DNA follows: TGTGCCAGCAGTTACCTTCGAGGGGGGGAGACCCAGTACTTC.